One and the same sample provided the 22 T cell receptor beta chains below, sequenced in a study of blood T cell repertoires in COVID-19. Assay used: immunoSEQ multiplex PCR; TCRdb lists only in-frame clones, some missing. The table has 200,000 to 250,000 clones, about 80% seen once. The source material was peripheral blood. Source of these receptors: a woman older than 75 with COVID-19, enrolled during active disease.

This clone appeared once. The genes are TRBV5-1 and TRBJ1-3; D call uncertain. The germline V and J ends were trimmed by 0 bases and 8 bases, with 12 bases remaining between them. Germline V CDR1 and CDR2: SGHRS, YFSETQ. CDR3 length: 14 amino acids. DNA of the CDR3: TGCGCCAGCAGCTTGGGACTTGAGGTGGACACCATATATTTT. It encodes CASSLGLEVDTIYF.

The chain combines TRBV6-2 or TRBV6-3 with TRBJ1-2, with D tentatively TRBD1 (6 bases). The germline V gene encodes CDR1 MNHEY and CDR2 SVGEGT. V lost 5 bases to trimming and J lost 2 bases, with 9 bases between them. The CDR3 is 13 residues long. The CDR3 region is CASSPDRNYGYTF. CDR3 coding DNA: TGTGCCAGCAGTCCCGACAGGAACTATGGCTACACCTTC.

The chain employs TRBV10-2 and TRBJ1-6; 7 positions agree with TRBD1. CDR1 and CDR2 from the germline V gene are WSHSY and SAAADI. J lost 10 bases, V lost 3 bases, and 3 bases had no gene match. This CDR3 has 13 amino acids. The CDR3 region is CASSDQGDSPLHF. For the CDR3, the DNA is TGCGCCAGCAGTGATCAGGGGGACTCACCCCTCCACTTT.

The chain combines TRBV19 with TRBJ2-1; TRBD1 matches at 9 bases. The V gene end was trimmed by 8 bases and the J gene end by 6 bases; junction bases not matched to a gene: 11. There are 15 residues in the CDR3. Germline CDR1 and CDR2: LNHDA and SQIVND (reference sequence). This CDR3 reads CASHLLGQGTNEQFF. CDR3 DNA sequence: TGTGCCAGTCACCTGCTGGGACAGGGCACCAATGAGCAGTTCTTC.

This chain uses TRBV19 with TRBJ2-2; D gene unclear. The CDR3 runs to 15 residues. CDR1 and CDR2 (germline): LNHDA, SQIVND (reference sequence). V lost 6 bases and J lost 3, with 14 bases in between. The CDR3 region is CASRTTNRHTGELFF. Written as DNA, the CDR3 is TGTGCCAGTAGGACAACCAACCGCCACACCGGGGAGCTGTTTTTT.

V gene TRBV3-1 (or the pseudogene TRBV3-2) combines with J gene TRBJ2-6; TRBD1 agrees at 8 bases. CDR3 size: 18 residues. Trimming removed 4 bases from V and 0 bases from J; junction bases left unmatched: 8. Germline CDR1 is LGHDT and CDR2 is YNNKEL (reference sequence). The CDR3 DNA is TGTGCCAGCAGCCCGACAGGGGTCCGGTCCTCTGGGGCCAACGTCCTGACTTTC. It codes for CASSPTGVRSSGANVLTF.

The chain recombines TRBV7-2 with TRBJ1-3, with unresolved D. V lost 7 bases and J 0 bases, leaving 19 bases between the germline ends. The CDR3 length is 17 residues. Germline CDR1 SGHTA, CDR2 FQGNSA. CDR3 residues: CASTTAPGGLSGNTIYF. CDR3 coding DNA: TGTGCCAGCACCACGGCCCCCGGAGGGCTCTCTGGAAACACCATATATTTT.

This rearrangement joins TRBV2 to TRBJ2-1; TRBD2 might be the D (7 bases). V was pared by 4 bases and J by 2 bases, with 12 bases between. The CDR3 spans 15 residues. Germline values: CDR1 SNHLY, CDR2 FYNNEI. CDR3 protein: CASSAGRGPYNEQFF. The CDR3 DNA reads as TGTGCCAGCAGTGCGGGGCGGGGGCCCTACAATGAGCAGTTCTTC.

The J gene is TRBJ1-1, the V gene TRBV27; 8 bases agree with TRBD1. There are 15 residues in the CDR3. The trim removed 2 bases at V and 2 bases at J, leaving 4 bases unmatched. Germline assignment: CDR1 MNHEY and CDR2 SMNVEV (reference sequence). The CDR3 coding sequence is TGTGCCAGCAGTTTAGCCAGGGGGCTAAACACTGAAGCTTTCTTT. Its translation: CASSLARGLNTEAFF.

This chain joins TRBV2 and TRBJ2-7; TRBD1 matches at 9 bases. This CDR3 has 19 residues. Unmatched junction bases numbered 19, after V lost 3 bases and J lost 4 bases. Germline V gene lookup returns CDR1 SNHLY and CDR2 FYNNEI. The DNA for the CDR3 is TGTGCCAGCAGTGATCGTGCATGGGGCATGGGACAGGGACTATACGAGCAGTACTTC. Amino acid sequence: CASSDRAWGMGQGLYEQYF.

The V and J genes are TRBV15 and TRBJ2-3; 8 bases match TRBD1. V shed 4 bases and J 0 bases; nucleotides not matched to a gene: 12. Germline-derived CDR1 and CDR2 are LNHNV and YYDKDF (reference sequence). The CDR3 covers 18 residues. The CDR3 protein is CATSKYSGTGASTDTQYF. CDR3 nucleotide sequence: TGTGCCACCAGCAAGTATTCCGGGACAGGAGCTAGCACAGATACGCAGTATTTT.

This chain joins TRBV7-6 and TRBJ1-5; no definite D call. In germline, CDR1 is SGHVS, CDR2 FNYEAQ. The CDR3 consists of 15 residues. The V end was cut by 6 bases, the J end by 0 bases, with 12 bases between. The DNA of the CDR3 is TGTGCCAGCAGTCCGGGTACGGGTAGCAATCAGCCCCAGCATTTT. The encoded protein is CASSPGTGSNQPQHF.

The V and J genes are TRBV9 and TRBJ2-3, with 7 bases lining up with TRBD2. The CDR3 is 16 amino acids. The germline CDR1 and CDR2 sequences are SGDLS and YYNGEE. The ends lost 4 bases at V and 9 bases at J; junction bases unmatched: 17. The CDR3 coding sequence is TGTGCCAGCAGCCGTACTAGCGCTGAATCCTTAGTCACGCAGTATTTT. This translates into CASSRTSAESLVTQYF.

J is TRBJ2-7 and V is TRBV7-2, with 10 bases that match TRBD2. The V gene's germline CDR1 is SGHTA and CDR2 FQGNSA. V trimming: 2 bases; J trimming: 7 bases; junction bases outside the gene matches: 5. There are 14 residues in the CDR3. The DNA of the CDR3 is TGTGCCAGCAGCTTATATCAGCGGGAGGGGGAGCAGTACTTC. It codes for CASSLYQREGEQYF. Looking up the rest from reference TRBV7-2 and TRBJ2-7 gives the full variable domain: GAGVSQSPSNKVTEKGKDVELRCDPISGHTALYWYRQSLGQGLEFLIYFQGNSAPDKSGLPSDRFSAERTGGSVSTLTIQRTQQEDSAVYLCASSLYQREGEQYFGPGTRLTVT.

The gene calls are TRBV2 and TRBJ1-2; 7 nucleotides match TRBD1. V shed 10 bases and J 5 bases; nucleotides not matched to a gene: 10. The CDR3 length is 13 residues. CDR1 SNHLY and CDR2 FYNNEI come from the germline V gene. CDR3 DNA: TGTGCCATTGGTAGGGGGCTAAATTATGGCTACACCTTC. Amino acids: CAIGRGLNYGYTF.

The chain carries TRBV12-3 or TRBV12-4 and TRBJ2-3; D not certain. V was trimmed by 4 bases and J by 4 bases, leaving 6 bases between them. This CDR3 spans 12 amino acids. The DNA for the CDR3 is TGTGCCAGCAGTTACTCTTCAGATACGCAGTATTTT. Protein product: CASSYSSDTQYF.

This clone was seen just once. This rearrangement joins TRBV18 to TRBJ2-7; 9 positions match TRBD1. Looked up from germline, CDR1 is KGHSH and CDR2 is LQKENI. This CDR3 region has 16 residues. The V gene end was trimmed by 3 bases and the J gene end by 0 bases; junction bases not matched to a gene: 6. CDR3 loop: CASSPTGTGTSYEQYF. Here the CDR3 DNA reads TGTGCCAGCTCACCGACCGGGACAGGGACCTCCTACGAGCAGTACTTC. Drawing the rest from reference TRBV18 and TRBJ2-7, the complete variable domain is NAGVMQNPRHLVRRRGQEARLRCSPMKGHSHVYWYRQLPEEGLKFMVYLQKENIIDESGMPKERFSAEFPKEGPSILRIQQVVRGDSAAYFCASSPTGTGTSYEQYFGPGTRLTVT.

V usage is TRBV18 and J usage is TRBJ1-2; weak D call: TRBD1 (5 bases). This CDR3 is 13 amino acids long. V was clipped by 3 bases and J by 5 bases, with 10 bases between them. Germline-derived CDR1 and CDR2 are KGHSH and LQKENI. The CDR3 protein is CASSPGTEYGYTF. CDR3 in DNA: TGTGCCAGCTCACCCGGGACTGAGTATGGCTACACCTTC.

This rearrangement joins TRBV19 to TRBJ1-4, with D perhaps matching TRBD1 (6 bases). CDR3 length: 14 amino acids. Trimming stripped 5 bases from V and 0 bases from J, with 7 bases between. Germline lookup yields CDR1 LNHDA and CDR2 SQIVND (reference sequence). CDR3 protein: CASSWTATNEKLFF. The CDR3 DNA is TGTGCCAGTAGTTGGACAGCAACTAATGAAAAACTGTTTTTT.

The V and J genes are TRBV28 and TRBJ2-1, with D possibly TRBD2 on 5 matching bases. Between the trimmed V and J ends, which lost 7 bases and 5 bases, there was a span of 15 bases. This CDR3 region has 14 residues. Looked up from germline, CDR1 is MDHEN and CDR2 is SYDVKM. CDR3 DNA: TGTGCCAGCAACGGAGGCCGCGGGCACAATGAGCAGTTCTTC. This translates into CASNGGRGHNEQFF.

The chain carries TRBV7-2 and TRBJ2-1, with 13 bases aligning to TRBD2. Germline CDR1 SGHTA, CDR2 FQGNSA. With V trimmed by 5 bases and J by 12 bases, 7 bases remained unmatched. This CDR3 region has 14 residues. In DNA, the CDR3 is TGTGCCAGCAGCGCAGGACTAGCGGGAGTGGGGCAGTTCTTC. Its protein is CASSAGLAGVGQFF.

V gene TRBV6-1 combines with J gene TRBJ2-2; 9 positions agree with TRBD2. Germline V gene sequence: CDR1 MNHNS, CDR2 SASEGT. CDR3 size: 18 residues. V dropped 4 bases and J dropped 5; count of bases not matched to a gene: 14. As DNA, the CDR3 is TGTGCCAGCAGTGGTGTAGCGGGAGTTTCGAGGATTACCGGGGAGCTGTTTTTT. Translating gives CASSGVAGVSRITGELFF.